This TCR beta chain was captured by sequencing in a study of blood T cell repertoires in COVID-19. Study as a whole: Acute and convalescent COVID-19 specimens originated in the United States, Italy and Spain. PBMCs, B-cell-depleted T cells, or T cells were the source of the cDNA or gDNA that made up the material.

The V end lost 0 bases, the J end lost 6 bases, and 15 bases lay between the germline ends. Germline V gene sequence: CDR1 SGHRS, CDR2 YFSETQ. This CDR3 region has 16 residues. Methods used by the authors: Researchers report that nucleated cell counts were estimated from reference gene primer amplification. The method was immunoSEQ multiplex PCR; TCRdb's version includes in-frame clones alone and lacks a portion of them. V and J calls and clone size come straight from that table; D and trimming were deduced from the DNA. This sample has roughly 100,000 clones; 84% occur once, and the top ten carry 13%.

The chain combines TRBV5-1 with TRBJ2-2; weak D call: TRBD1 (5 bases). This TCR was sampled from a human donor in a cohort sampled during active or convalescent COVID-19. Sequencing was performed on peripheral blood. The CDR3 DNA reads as TGCGCCAGCAGCTTGGATGGGCAGGGCGCTGCCGGGGAGCTGTTTTTT. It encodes CASSLDGQGAAGELFF.